This TCR beta chain was identified in a study of shared clonotypes between healthy human individuals. Study-wide context: Each donor contributed plates that comprised three CD4 naive, three CD4 memory, two CD8 naive and one CD8 memory. Study-level results: Unshared clonotypes carried lower generation probabilities than those common to all four donors. Genetic and exposure-history diversity was limited by the few donors.

About this clone itself: Its antigen is still unknown.

This table comes from immunoSEQ multiplex PCR, and its TCRdb copy is limited to in-frame clones, with some not included. The sample holds over a million clones, around four fifths seen once. Looked up from germline, CDR1 is MRHNA and CDR2 is SNTAGT. This CDR3 is 13 amino acids long. V lost 4 bases and J lost 5, with 10 bases in between. The specimen was memory CD4+ T cells sorted from blood. As to subset: CD45RA-negative fraction. The chain has TRBV6-4 and TRBJ2-3; D call uncertain. The receptor comes from a young man in good health. Here the CDR3 reads CASSVKLRDTQYF. The CDR3 DNA reads TGTGCCAGCAGTGTAAAATTAAGAGATACGCAGTATTTT.